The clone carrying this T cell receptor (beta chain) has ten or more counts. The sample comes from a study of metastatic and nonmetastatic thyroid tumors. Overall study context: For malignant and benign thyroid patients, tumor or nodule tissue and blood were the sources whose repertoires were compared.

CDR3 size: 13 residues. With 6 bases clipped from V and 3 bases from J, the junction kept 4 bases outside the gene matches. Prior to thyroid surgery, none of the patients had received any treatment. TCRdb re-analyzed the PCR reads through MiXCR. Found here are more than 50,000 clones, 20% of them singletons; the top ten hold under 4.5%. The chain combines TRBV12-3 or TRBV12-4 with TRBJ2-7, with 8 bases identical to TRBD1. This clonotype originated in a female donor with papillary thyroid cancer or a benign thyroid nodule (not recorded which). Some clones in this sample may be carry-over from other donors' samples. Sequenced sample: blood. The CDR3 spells CASRGGQGYEQYF. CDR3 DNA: TGTGCCAGCAGGGGCGGACAGGGCTACGAGCAGTACTTC.